Presented here are 29 T cell receptor beta chains from one specimen sequenced in a study of T cell changes during pregnancy in multiple sclerosis. Libraries were prepared by immunoSEQ multiplex PCR; TCRdb keeps only in-frame clonotypes and omits some of them. The sample records tens of thousands of clones, around 91% being singletons. The input for sequencing was CD4+ T cells from peripheral blood mononuclear cells, taken in the second trimester of pregnancy. The receptors were gathered from a female donor in good health, enrolled as a control in a pregnancy study.

The chain has TRBV18 and TRBJ1-1, with TRBD1 matching over 10 bases. After removal of 4 bases from V and 6 bases from J, the junction contained 5 bases not matched to a gene. This CDR3 comprises 14 residues. Per germline, CDR1 KGHSH and CDR2 LQKENI. The CDR3 DNA reads as TGTGCCAGCTCACTCCTGGACAGGGGGGCTGAAGCTTTCTTT. Protein sequence: CASSLLDRGAEAFF.

This chain links TRBV6-5 with TRBJ2-3, with 7 bases matching TRBD2. The length of the CDR3 is 16 residues. Germline trimming cut 0 bases from V and 3 bases from J; bases unmatched to any gene: 6. Germline V lookup: CDR1 MNHEY, CDR2 SVGAGI. The CDR3 spells CASSYSTGGSTDTQYF. In DNA, the CDR3 is TGTGCCAGCAGTTACTCAACGGGGGGATCGACAGATACGCAGTATTTT.

The rearrangement joins TRBV6-6 to TRBJ2-2; 9 bases are shared with TRBD1. Germline CDR1 MNHNY, CDR2 SVGAGI (reference sequence). Germline trimming cut 5 bases from V and 4 bases from J; bases unmatched to any gene: 5. The CDR3 sequence is 15 residues long. DNA for the CDR3: TGTGCCAGCAGTACCGAGACAGGGGGCACCGGGGAGCTGTTTTTT. It encodes CASSTETGGTGELFF.

This clone was observed a few times. V and J are TRBV5-6 and TRBJ2-2; D unresolved. Germline V gene lookup returns CDR1 SGHDT and CDR2 YYEEEE. V was cut by 0 bases and J by 8 bases, with 8 bases left in between. This CDR3 region has 13 residues. The CDR3 protein is CASSLEELGELFF. CDR3 coding DNA: TGTGCCAGCAGCTTGGAAGAGCTGGGGGAGCTGTTTTTT.

The genes are TRBV19 and TRBJ2-2, with D perhaps TRBD2 (6 bases). The germline gives CDR1 LNHDA, CDR2 SQIVND (reference sequence). The CDR3 spans 16 residues. Trimming shortened V by 5 bases and J by 2 bases, and 15 bases separated the two germline ends. CDR3 coding DNA: TGTGCCAGTAGTTATCAGGGAGGAGTAAACACCGGGGAGCTGTTTTTT. This sequence encodes CASSYQGGVNTGELFF.

This chain links TRBV7-2 with TRBJ1-5, with D perhaps TRBD1 (6 bases). From germline, CDR1 is SGHTA and CDR2 FQGNSA. Trimming removed 4 bases at V and 11 bases at J, with 21 bases between. CDR3 length: 15 amino acids. This CDR3 is CASSSRGGWEQSQHF. For the CDR3, the DNA is TGTGCCAGCAGCTCGAGGGGGGGTTGGGAGCAGTCCCAGCATTTT.

V gene TRBV6-6 combines with J gene TRBJ2-1; TRBD2 matches 9 bases. Germline CDR1 MNHNY, CDR2 SVGAGI (reference sequence). The CDR3 has 14 amino acids. Germline trimming cut 7 bases from V and 4 bases from J; bases unmatched to any gene: 5. The CDR3, as DNA: TGTGCCAGCAAAGGCGGGGGGGTTTACAATGAGCAGTTCTTC. It codes for CASKGGGVYNEQFF.

The chain is built from TRBV5-6 and TRBJ1-1; 8 bases line up with TRBD1. CDR1 and CDR2 (germline): SGHDT, YYEEEE. Unmatched junction bases numbered 11, after V lost 7 bases and J lost 0 bases. The CDR3 runs 16 residues. CDR3 region: CASAPGQGAMNTEAFF. The CDR3 coding sequence is TGTGCCAGCGCCCCAGGACAGGGAGCAATGAACACTGAAGCTTTCTTT.

The chain joins TRBV2 to TRBJ1-2; no clear D gene. This CDR3 comprises 14 residues. V shed 4 bases and J shed 2 bases, with 11 bases lying between them. Germline CDR1 SNHLY, CDR2 FYNNEI. CDR3 coding DNA: TGTGCCAGCAGTGTAGATACCGTCAACTATGGCTACACCTTC. Its translation is CASSVDTVNYGYTF.

The genes are TRBV18 and TRBJ2-5; TRBD1 aligns across 11 bases. The CDR3 runs 17 residues. Looked up from germline, CDR1 is KGHSH and CDR2 is LQKENI. The trim removed 5 bases at V and 1 base at J, leaving 9 bases unmatched. In nucleotides, the CDR3 is TGTGCCAGCTCATCGTCCGGGACAGGGGGTTTCCAAGAGACCCAGTACTTC. It translates to CASSSSGTGGFQETQYF.

This chain links TRBV2 with TRBJ2-7; 7 bases match TRBD2. Losses at the gene ends were 11 bases for V and 2 bases for J; bases not matched to a gene: 12. Germline V CDR1 and CDR2: SNHLY, FYNNEI. The CDR3 has 14 residues. This chain's CDR3 is CAGGGAGPTYEQYF. The CDR3 region has the DNA TGTGCCGGGGGAGGGGCAGGACCCACCTACGAGCAGTACTTC.

The CDR3 loop reads CASSQDRRTGSPHQETQYF. As DNA, the CDR3 is TGCGCCAGCAGCCAAGATCGGAGAACAGGGAGCCCACACCAAGAGACCCAGTACTTC. The chain is built from TRBV4-3 and TRBJ2-5; D possibly corresponds to TRBD1 (6 bases). The V gene's germline CDR1 is LGHNA and CDR2 YSLEER. The ends were cut back, 0 bases at V and 0 bases at J, with 20 bases in the middle. There are 19 residues in the CDR3.

This rearrangement joins TRBV5-5 to TRBJ1-1, with 7 bases aligning to TRBD1. The CDR3 consists of 17 residues. The J segment lost 0 bases and the V segment lost 4 bases, leaving 12 bases of the junction unmatched. Germline V lookup: CDR1 SGHKS, CDR2 YYEKEE (reference sequence). Here the CDR3 reads CASSQSPGTAMNTEAFF. CDR3 DNA sequence: TGTGCCAGCAGCCAAAGTCCCGGGACAGCTATGAACACTGAAGCTTTCTTT.

V is TRBV4-3 and J is TRBJ1-2; perhaps TRBD1 as D (5 bases). Looked up from germline, CDR1 is LGHNA and CDR2 is YSLEER. The CDR3 covers 15 residues. V shed 0 bases and J shed 2 bases, with 10 bases lying between them. CDR3 nucleotide sequence: TGCGCCAGCAGCCAAGATGGAACAGGCAACTATGGCTACACCTTC. Its protein product is CASSQDGTGNYGYTF.

The chain has TRBV9 and TRBJ2-1, with 10 bases lining up with TRBD2. In germline, CDR1 is SGDLS, CDR2 YYNGEE. V shed 0 bases, J shed 8 bases, and the junction held 5 bases outside the gene matches. The CDR3 spans 15 residues. Written as DNA, the CDR3 is TGTGCCAGCAGCGTAGTCAGCGGGGGGGCATATGAGCAGTTCTTC. Protein sequence: CASSVVSGGAYEQFF.

The chain uses TRBV5-1 and TRBJ2-2; 15 positions match TRBD2. Germline-derived CDR1 and CDR2 are SGHRS and YFSETQ. The CDR3 extends over 17 amino acids. V dropped 1 base and J dropped 5; count of bases not matched to a gene: 3. CDR3 in DNA: TGCGCCAGCAGCTTGCCCGGGACTAGCGGGGGGACCGGGGAGCTGTTTTTT. It encodes CASSLPGTSGGTGELFF.

The V gene is TRBV27, the J gene TRBJ2-6; D is ambiguous. This CDR3 is 16 amino acids long. Trimming pared 5 bases from V and 0 bases from J, leaving 11 bases between. CDR1 and CDR2 (germline): MNHEY, SMNVEV (reference sequence). The CDR3 nucleotides are TGTGCCAGCAGTCCCTGGCAGGACTCTGGGGCCAACGTCCTGACTTTC. This translates into CASSPWQDSGANVLTF.

This clone was counted only a few times. The gene calls are TRBV5-5 and TRBJ1-2; D may be TRBD1 (5 bases). V lost 0 bases to trimming and J lost 3 bases, with 12 bases between them. Germline V gene lookup returns CDR1 SGHKS and CDR2 YYEKEE (reference sequence). The CDR3 extends over 15 amino acids. CDR3 coding DNA: TGTGCCAGCAGCTTGGGACAGACCAGAGACTATGGCTACACCTTC. Residues: CASSLGQTRDYGYTF. The entire variable domain, with the rest obtained from reference TRBV5-5 and TRBJ1-2, is as follows: DAGVTQSPTHLIKTRGQQVTLRCSPISGHKSVSWYQQVLGQGPQFIFQYYEKEERGRGNFPDRFSARQFPNYSSELNVNALLLGDSALYLCASSLGQTRDYGYTFGSGTRLTVV.

V and J are TRBV7-2 and TRBJ1-1; perhaps TRBD1 as D (6 bases). The CDR3 consists of 17 residues. CDR1 SGHTA and CDR2 FQGNSA come from the germline V gene. The V and J ends lost 6 bases and 0 bases respectively, with 20 bases between them. The CDR3 DNA reads TGTGCCAGCAGGGGGGGGCGTGGTTCGCCCATGAACACTGAAGCTTTCTTT. Translation: CASRGGRGSPMNTEAFF.

V and J are TRBV7-9 and TRBJ2-7; 7 bases line up with TRBD1. CDR1 SEHNR and CDR2 FQNEAQ come from the germline V gene (reference sequence). With V trimmed by 4 bases and J by 1 base, 7 bases remained unmatched. The CDR3 has 15 amino acids. In DNA, the CDR3 is TGTGCCAGCAGCTCTGGACAGGCCTATTCCTACGAGCAGTACTTC. Its protein is CASSSGQAYSYEQYF.

V gene TRBV6-1 combines with J gene TRBJ1-4; D is unresolved. Germline loops: CDR1 MNHNS, CDR2 SASEGT. Deletions cut 0 bases from V and 14 bases from J, with 10 bases between. The CDR3 has 12 amino acids. CDR3 coding DNA: TGTGCCAGCAGTGAAGCGAGCATGCGGCTGTTTTTT. Amino acids: CASSEASMRLFF.

This chain uses TRBV7-9 with TRBJ1-4; D is perhaps TRBD1 (6 bases). V dropped 3 bases and J dropped 4 bases, with 9 bases sitting between them. CDR1 and CDR2 (germline): SEHNR, FQNEAQ (reference sequence). CDR3 length: 14 amino acids. CDR3: CASSLTGLNEKLFF. As DNA, the CDR3 is TGTGCCAGCAGCTTGACAGGCCTTAATGAAAAACTGTTTTTT.

This clone was observed a single time. The chain is built from TRBV7-2 and TRBJ1-1; 8 nucleotides match TRBD1. The CDR3 contains 14 residues. The germline V gene has CDR1 SGHTA and CDR2 FQGNSA. After removal of 5 bases from V and 4 bases from J, the junction contained 6 bases not matched to a gene. The CDR3 reads CASSPRTGTTEAFF. The CDR3, as DNA: TGTGCCAGCAGCCCAAGGACAGGGACCACTGAAGCTTTCTTT.

The chain employs TRBV7-9 and TRBJ1-2; 8 bases align to TRBD1. The CDR3 spans 16 residues. Trimming cost V 2 bases and J 8 bases; bases outside gene matches: 13. The germline CDR1 and CDR2 sequences are SEHNR and FQNEAQ (reference sequence). The CDR3, as DNA: TGTGCCAGCAGCTTAACCGTCGGACAGGGAACAGTCGGCTACACCTTC. Translated: CASSLTVGQGTVGYTF. The variable domain in full, completed from reference TRBV7-9 and TRBJ1-2, reads DTGVSQNPRHKITKRGQNVTFRCDPISEHNRLYWYRQTLGQGPEFLTYFQNEAQLEKSRLLSDRFSAERPKGSFSTLEIQRTEQGDSAMYLCASSLTVGQGTVGYTFGSGTRLTVV.

The sample holds a few counts of this clone. The chain uses TRBV27 and TRBJ1-6; D remains unclear. V lost 5 bases, J lost 11 bases, and 13 bases lay in between. This CDR3 region has 13 residues. Germline V CDR1 and CDR2: MNHEY, SMNVEV (reference sequence). The CDR3 region is CASSTHPVAPLHF. In DNA, the CDR3 is TGTGCCAGCAGTACGCACCCAGTGGCACCCCTCCACTTT.

DNA for the CDR3: TGTGCCAGCAGTCAGGGACAGGGGGCACTTCAGCCCCAGCATTTT. This gives the protein CASSQGQGALQPQHF. The rearrangement uses TRBV2 and TRBJ1-5, with 12 bases aligning to TRBD1. This CDR3 has 15 amino acids. Germline V gene data show CDR1 as SNHLY and CDR2 as FYNNEI. The V segment lost 5 bases and the J segment 6 bases; nucleotides outside the gene matches: 5.

V usage is TRBV5-1 and J usage is TRBJ2-5; TRBD2 is a possible D gene (5 bases). The V and J ends lost 2 bases and 1 base respectively, with 12 bases between them. Germline CDR1 is SGHRS and CDR2 is YFSETQ. The CDR3 covers 15 residues. The CDR3 nucleotides read TGCGCCAGCAGCTTTGCGGGCAGCTTCCAAGAGACCCAGTACTTC. This translates into CASSFAGSFQETQYF.

The CDR3 coding sequence is TGTGCCAGCAGGTGGGGAGGGACAGGCAATGAAAAACTGTTTTTT. Translating it yields CASRWGGTGNEKLFF. The chain has TRBV7-2 and TRBJ1-4; 8 positions match TRBD1. This CDR3 is built from 15 residues. With V trimmed by 6 bases and J by 5 bases, 8 bases remained unmatched. In germline, CDR1 is SGHTA, CDR2 FQGNSA.

The chain links TRBV6-1 to TRBJ1-5; D is perhaps TRBD1 (5 bases). This CDR3 is 14 amino acids long. The germline V and J ends were trimmed by 7 bases and 5 bases, with 15 bases remaining between them. Germline CDR1 and CDR2: MNHNS and SASEGT. The CDR3 sequence: CASNTLGGDQPQHF. CDR3 nucleotide sequence: TGTGCCAGCAACACCCTCGGGGGGGATCAGCCCCAGCATTTT.